This T cell receptor beta chain was observed in a study of identifying expanded T cells in peripheral blood. Study-wide points: Clone count variance between approximately two-week samples rose with total template count.

The CDR3 runs to 16 residues. Germline V lookup: CDR1 SGHRS, CDR2 YFSETQ. V was clipped by 1 base and J by 1 base, with 11 bases between them. As for this clone: Its antigen remains unknown.

Sequenced by immunoSEQ multiplex PCR; TCRdb stores in-frame clones only, minus some. The repertoire holds 65,000 to 95,000 clones, with 70% to 90% as singletons. The TCR sequence derives from a person aged 18 to 69 in good health. The rearrangement joins TRBV5-1 to TRBJ2-2, with TRBD1 as a possible D gene (5 bases). The sequenced sample was blood. The CDR3 loop is CASSLLPGRNTGELFF. The CDR3 bases are TGCGCCAGCAGCTTGCTTCCAGGGCGGAACACCGGGGAGCTGTTTTTT. Looking up the rest from reference TRBV5-1 and TRBJ2-2 gives the full variable domain: KAGVTQTPRYLIKTRGQQVTLSCSPISGHRSVSWYQQTPGQGLQFLFEYFSETQRNKGNFPGRFSGRQFSNSRSEMNVSTLELGDSALYLCASSLLPGRNTGELFFGEGSRLTVL.